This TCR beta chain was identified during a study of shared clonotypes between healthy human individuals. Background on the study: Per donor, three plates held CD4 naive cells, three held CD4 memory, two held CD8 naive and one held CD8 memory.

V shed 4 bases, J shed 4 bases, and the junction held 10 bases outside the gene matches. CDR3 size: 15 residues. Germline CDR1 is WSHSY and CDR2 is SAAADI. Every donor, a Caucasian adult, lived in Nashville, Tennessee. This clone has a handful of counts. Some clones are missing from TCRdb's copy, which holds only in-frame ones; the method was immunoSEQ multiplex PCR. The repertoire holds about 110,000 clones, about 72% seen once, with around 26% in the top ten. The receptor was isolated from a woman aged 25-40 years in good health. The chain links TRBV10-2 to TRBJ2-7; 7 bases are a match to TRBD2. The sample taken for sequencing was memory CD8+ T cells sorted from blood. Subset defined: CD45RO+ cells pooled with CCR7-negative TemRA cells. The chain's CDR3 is CASSVPLAEGYEQYF. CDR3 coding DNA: TGCGCCAGCAGTGTCCCGCTAGCGGAGGGATACGAGCAGTACTTC.